This T cell receptor (beta chain) was sequenced in a study of blood T cell repertoires in COVID-19. The assay was immunoSEQ multiplex PCR, and TCRdb's table has in-frame clones only and misses some. This table holds fewer than 200,000 clones, approximately 80% found once. CDR1 and CDR2 from the germline V gene are MDHEN and SYDVKM. The length of the CDR3 is 15 residues. The ends were cut back, 9 bases at V and 6 bases at J, with 20 bases in the middle. This receptor was taken from a man in his forties or fifties who had recovered from COVID-19. V gene TRBV28 combines with J gene TRBJ2-2; D is possibly TRBD2 (6 bases). The sequenced sample was PBMCs or T cells enriched from blood (not recorded which). Here the CDR3 reads CASAARWGVAGELFF. The CDR3 coding sequence is TGTGCCAGTGCGGCAAGGTGGGGGGTGGCCGGGGAGCTGTTTTTT.